The following is a T cell receptor beta chain sequence with its context. This clone was counted only a few times. It lacks a known antigen. No qualities accompany the bases; no much larger clone lies one base away. The entire amount of isolated RNA was reverse transcribed using the High Capacity cDNA Reverse Transcription Kit, so the sequenced TCRB transcripts were expressed ones. Naive, central memory and regulatory T cell samples underwent deep immunoSEQ sequencing, averaging approximately 3.5 million total reads per sample. Sorted cells were lysed in RLT buffer and RNA was extracted with DNase-treated RNeasy Micro or Mini kits, depending on cell number. Each cell subset was processed separately to prevent cross-contamination, with patient and healthy donor samples processed together. TCRB sequences were amplified from cDNA with the immunoSEQ multiplex PCR, producing 87-bp fragments spanning the CDR3 region. Amplicons were sequenced on the Illumina HiSeq platform. The authors processed their data as follows. Synthetic template baselines were used to correct PCR bias computationally, reads within Hamming distance 2 were collapsed, and singletons that could not be merged were discarded. Reads were aligned against IMGT so that V, D and J genes, CDR3 length and insertions or deletions at six rearrangement sites could be assigned. Within each subset, clonotype counts were normalized to the number of sorted cells before true diversity and Gini coefficients were calculated with the tcR R package. Repertoire sharing was quantified using the overlap coefficient calculated on TCRB nucleotide sequences. TCRdb provides this immuneACCESS table in a form limited to in-frame rearrangements. Some clones are lacking; in checked studies, under half of them reflect an unresolved V gene, and why the rest are absent is not known. That table supplies the V and J calls and clone size; D and trimming were determined from the DNA. The sample table holds about 220,000 clones, of which approximately 10% were seen once. 1% to 1.5% of the sample comes from the top ten.

The CDR3 covers 13 residues, taking in both the cysteine and the phenylalanine. The read is trimmed to its CDR3 DNA, 39 bases read in frame from base 1. V is cut by 7 bases and J by 5 bases, and the space between the germline ends is 14 bases. According to the germline V gene, CDR1 reads SNHLY and CDR2 reads FYNNEI. The source of the sample is a study of beta chain features in type 1 diabetes listed by TCRdb under 2018. Study-level background: Mean age, gender distribution, total cell number and subset yield were not different between patients and healthy donors. Across all samples, some 99 million sorted cells were examined, and cell number per subset correlated strongly with RNA yield. In the study, recently diagnosed type 1 diabetes patients and matched healthy donors were compared on the TCRB repertoires of their sorted circulating CD4+ T cell subsets. Regulatory and stem cell-like memory subsets were isolated from only 8 patients and roughly 8 healthy donors, whereas naive and central memory subsets came from all 30 or so donors. Broader findings and caveats from the paper: PCR may preferentially amplify shorter templates, but because patient and control samples were amplified and corrected together, any resulting skew would affect both groups equally. Patients with type 1 diabetes made fewer insertions and deleted more nucleotides at VDJ recombination sites, implying thymic rearrangement abnormalities. Because cDNA was sequenced instead of genomic DNA, activated cells with high expression could be over-represented, although the groups did not differ in activation or CD3 levels. Type 1 diabetes patients showed a moderate but significant shortening of TCRB CDR3 length in all four CD4+ subsets. HLA sub-analyses involved small numbers of individuals, so any influence of HLA type on TCRB rearrangement remained unresolved. Naive, central memory and regulatory TCRB repertoires appeared to be more alike among patients than among healthy donors.

Each donor gave one peripheral blood draw, approximately 110 mL on average, collected into heparinised tubes. Naive, central memory, regulatory and stem cell-like memory CD4+ T cells were sorted on a BD FACSAria II using a panel including CD45RO, CCR7, CD25, CD127, CD95 and CD27. All sorted populations exceeded 95% purity. PBMCs were separated immediately by Lymphoprep density gradient centrifugation and were stained directly, without being cultured. To minimize batch effects, samples were stained and sorted in pairs, one healthy donor with one patient per experiment. This TCR derives from a man younger than 35 in good health. Sequencing used central memory CD4+ T cells from blood. The sequence is built from TRBV2 and TRBJ2-5; perhaps TRBD1 is the D gene, with 6 bases matching. The CDR3: CASTGQLRETQYF. The sequenced DNA: TGTGCCAGCACTGGACAGTTACGGGAGACCCAGTACTTC.